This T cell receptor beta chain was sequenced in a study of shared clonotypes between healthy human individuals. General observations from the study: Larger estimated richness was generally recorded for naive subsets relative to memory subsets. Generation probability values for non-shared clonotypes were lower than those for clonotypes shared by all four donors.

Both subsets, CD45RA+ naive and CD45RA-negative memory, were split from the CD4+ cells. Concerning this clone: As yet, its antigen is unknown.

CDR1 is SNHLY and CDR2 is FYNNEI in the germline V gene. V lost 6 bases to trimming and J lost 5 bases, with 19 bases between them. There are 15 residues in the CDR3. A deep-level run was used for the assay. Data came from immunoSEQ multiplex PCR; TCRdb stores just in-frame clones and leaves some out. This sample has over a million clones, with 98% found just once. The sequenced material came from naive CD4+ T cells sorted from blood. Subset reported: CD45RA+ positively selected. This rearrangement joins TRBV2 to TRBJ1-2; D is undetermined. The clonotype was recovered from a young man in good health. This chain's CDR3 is CASRPERVGSYGYTF. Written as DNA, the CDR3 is TGTGCCAGCAGGCCCGAGAGGGTCGGGTCGTATGGCTACACCTTC.